The T cell receptor (beta chain) under discussion was sequenced for a study of T cells in Graves' hyperthyroidism and ophthalmopathy. The V and J ends lost 6 bases and 8 bases, in that order; junction bases with no gene match: 13. The CDR3 consists of 16 residues. Germline CDR1 reads MDHEN; CDR2 reads SYDVKM. What was amplified from RNA transcripts were TCR beta CDR3 regions. TCR CDR3 underwent first-round RT-PCR with the HTBI primer set. TCRdb used MiXCR to reprocess the multiplex PCR reads, holding one entry per CDR3 protein. The data show around 450,000 distinct CDR3 sequences, roughly 15% seen once.

The sequenced material came from blood. V gene TRBV28 combines with J gene TRBJ1-6; 7 positions match TRBD1. The clonotype originates from a young woman with Graves' hyperthyroidism. The DNA of the CDR3 is TGTGCCAGCAGACCAACTTACAGGGGTCAGGATTCACCCCTCCACTTT. It yields the protein CASRPTYRGQDSPLHF.